This TCR beta chain comes out of a study of T-cell reconstitution after alpha-beta-depleted transplantation in children. Study results and limitations: Counts and diversity of T cells one year after transplant came mostly from newly produced T cells. Roughly two months post-transplant, alpha-beta T cells reportedly originated from several hundred graft clones that had expanded.

TCRbeta library preparation incorporated unique molecular identifiers. Via MiXCR, TCRdb re-called the PCR reads, giving one row per CDR3 protein. The sample records about 110,000 distinct CDR3 sequences, about 6.5% being singletons. V was cut by 1 base and J by 1 base, with 4 bases left in between. There are 13 residues in the CDR3. Germline CDR1 ENHRY, CDR2 SYGVKD. Note on this clonotype: As yet, its antigen is unknown.

The genes are TRBV10-3 and TRBJ2-5, with D hard to call. Source: PBMCs, mostly from graft donor cells, taken 360 days after TCRalphabeta/CD19-depleted stem cell transplant. The TCR comes from a male patient aged 2-9 years who had a stem cell transplant for acute lymphoblastic leukemia, so the T cells may come from the graft donor. For the CDR3, the DNA is TGTGCCATCAGTGAGTGGCTCCAAGAGACCCAGTACTTC. It codes for CAISEWLQETQYF.